This entry lists 5 T cell receptor beta chains sequenced from one sample in a study of PD-L1 blockade in urothelial cancer. TCRdb's table, derived via immunoSEQ multiplex PCR, lists solely in-frame clones and lacks some. The table has tens of thousands of clones, around 90% seen once. Time point reported: pretreatment peripheral blood. The specimen comprised PBMCs, sampled around atezolizumab (anti-PD-L1) treatment. The origin of the receptors is a man between 70 and 80 years old with urothelial cancer.

This chain uses TRBV30 with TRBJ1-4; a weak D match, TRBD1 (5 bases). Trimming shortened V by 6 bases and J by 6 bases, and 14 bases separated the two germline ends. CDR1 GTSNPN and CDR2 SVGIG come from the germline V gene (reference sequence). The CDR3 spans 13 residues. Here the CDR3 DNA reads TGTGCCTGCGACGGAGGGACGGATGAAAAACTGTTTTTT. Translating it yields CACDGGTDEKLFF.

The chain joins TRBV27 to TRBJ2-4, with TRBD2 matching over 10 bases. The CDR3 extends over 18 amino acids. V shed 9 bases and J 1 base; nucleotides not matched to a gene: 15. Germline V CDR1 and CDR2: MNHEY, SMNVEV (reference sequence). This CDR3 reads CARGSSGSLHLAKNIQYF. CDR3 bases: TGTGCCAGGGGATCTAGCGGGAGCCTCCACCTTGCCAAAAACATTCAGTACTTC.

This chain links TRBV5-1 with TRBJ2-3; TRBD2 matches at 8 bases. Germline-derived CDR1 and CDR2 are SGHRS and YFSETQ. CDR3 length: 18 amino acids. V was pared by 2 bases and J by 2 bases, with 13 bases of the junction left unmatched. DNA of the CDR3: TGCGCCAGCAGCTTTACACCGAGCGGGACTAGAACCACAGATACGCAGTATTTT. Translating gives CASSFTPSGTRTTDTQYF. Drawing the rest from reference TRBV5-1 and TRBJ2-3, the complete variable domain is KAGVTQTPRYLIKTRGQQVTLSCSPISGHRSVSWYQQTPGQGLQFLFEYFSETQRNKGNFPGRFSGRQFSNSRSEMNVSTLELGDSALYLCASSFTPSGTRTTDTQYFGPGTRLTVL.

This clone was seen once. In DNA, the CDR3 is TGTGCCAGCAGTCCTCCTCCCGGGACAAGGAAGGGCACAGATACGCAGTATTTT. This translates into CASSPPPGTRKGTDTQYF. The chain has TRBV25-1 and TRBJ2-3, with a possible D match to TRBD1 (6 bases). The CDR3 spans 18 residues. V was clipped by 5 bases and J by 1 base, with 22 bases between them. Germline values: CDR1 MGHDK, CDR2 SYGVNS.

This chain links TRBV4-1 with TRBJ1-4; a possible D gene is TRBD1 (6 bases). The CDR3 covers 14 residues. V was trimmed by 1 base and J by 11 bases, leaving 14 bases between them. Germline CDR1 is MGHRA and CDR2 is YSYEKL. DNA of the CDR3: TGCGCCAGCAGCCAAGTCCTGGGGGCAGGGAAACTGTTTTTT. Translation: CASSQVLGAGKLFF.